This is a list of T cell receptor beta chains from one sample in a study of T cell repertoires in cytomegalovirus infection. TCRdb independently ran MiXCR on the reads; one entry per CDR3 protein. Of more than 250,000 distinct CDR3 sequences in the sample, approximately 25% were seen once. Antigens of these TCRs are unknown. The specimen was cultured PBMCs, collected from culture after CMV antigen stimulation. All receptors derive from a human donor in good health (CMV status not recorded). Some clones in this sample may be carry-over from other donors' samples. Each CDR3 is given with its conserved first and last residue. Each record gives: CDR3 protein, CDR3 DNA, D gene, J gene, V gene, CDR3 length, clone size. A D gene is named only where the DNA matches it firmly. Clone size is shown for a subset of rows, as once, few, many or a class of expanded clone.

CDR3 protein: CASRPPGPQTQYF
CDR3 DNA: TGTGCCAGCAGACCACCAGGACCCCAGACCCAGTACTTC
D gene: -
J gene: TRBJ2-5
V gene: TRBV6-5
CDR3 length: 13
clone size: -

CDR3 protein: CASSLSPGYNEQFF
CDR3 DNA: TGTGCCAGCAGCTTAAGCCCGGGTTACAATGAGCAGTTCTTC
D gene: -
J gene: TRBJ2-1
V gene: TRBV7-2
CDR3 length: 14
clone size: few

CDR3 protein: CASGPTQAGTQYF
CDR3 DNA: TGTGCCAGCGGCCCCACTCAAGCGGGGACCCAGTACTTC
D gene: -
J gene: TRBJ2-5
V gene: TRBV11-2
CDR3 length: 13
clone size: -

CDR3 protein: CASSQASEDYNEQFF
CDR3 DNA: TGCGCCAGCAGCCAAGCTAGCGAGGACTACAATGAGCAGTTCTTC
D gene: -
J gene: TRBJ2-1
V gene: TRBV4-3
CDR3 length: 15
clone size: once

CDR3 protein: CASSKLGAGDNEQFF
CDR3 DNA: TGTGCCAGCTCTAAACTGGGAGCGGGGGACAATGAGCAGTTCTTC
D gene: TRBD2
J gene: TRBJ2-1
V gene: TRBV18
CDR3 length: 15
clone size: -

CDR3 protein: CASSLNPVHSGSADTQYF
CDR3 DNA: TGTGCCAGCAGCTTAAACCCAGTCCACAGCGGGAGTGCAGATACGCAGTATTTT
D gene: TRBD2
J gene: TRBJ2-3
V gene: TRBV7-2
CDR3 length: 18
clone size: many

CDR3 protein: CASSVASPGLHGYTF
CDR3 DNA: TGTGCCAGCAGCGTAGCTTCCCCGGGGTTGCATGGCTACACCTTC
D gene: -
J gene: TRBJ1-2
V gene: TRBV9
CDR3 length: 15
clone size: few

CDR3 protein: CASSLLSGGANGNTIYF
CDR3 DNA: TGTGCCAGCAGCTTATTATCAGGGGGCGCGAATGGAAACACCATATATTTT
D gene: TRBD1
J gene: TRBJ1-3
V gene: TRBV7-6
CDR3 length: 17
clone size: many

CDR3 protein: CASSQILSPPLHF
CDR3 DNA: TGCGCCAGCAGCCAGATTCTATCCCCACCCCTCCACTTT
D gene: -
J gene: TRBJ1-6
V gene: TRBV4-1
CDR3 length: 13
clone size: few

CDR3 protein: CASSLAVREMQYF
CDR3 DNA: TGTGCCAGCAGCTTAGCGGTAAGGGAGATGCAGTACTTC
D gene: -
J gene: TRBJ2-7
V gene: TRBV7-6
CDR3 length: 13
clone size: -

CDR3 protein: CASSLSGRETGEQFF
CDR3 DNA: TGTGCCAGCAGTCTGAGCGGGAGGGAAACTGGTGAGCAGTTCTTC
D gene: TRBD2
J gene: TRBJ2-1
V gene: TRBV6-2/TRBV6-3
CDR3 length: 15
clone size: few

CDR3 protein: CASSLGAASYNEQFF
CDR3 DNA: TGTGCCAGCAGCTTAGGAGCCGCTTCCTACAATGAGCAGTTCTTC
D gene: -
J gene: TRBJ2-1
V gene: TRBV11-3
CDR3 length: 15
clone size: -

CDR3 protein: CASSLTGQGAAGGSPLHF
CDR3 DNA: TGTGCCAGCAGCTTAACGGGACAGGGGGCAGCAGGAGGATCACCCCTCCACTTT
D gene: TRBD1
J gene: TRBJ1-6
V gene: TRBV7-2
CDR3 length: 18
clone size: many

CDR3 protein: CASSEEIGGYGYTF
CDR3 DNA: TGTGCCAGCAGTGAAGAGATTGGTGGCTATGGCTACACCTTC
D gene: -
J gene: TRBJ1-2
V gene: TRBV25-1
CDR3 length: 14
clone size: -

CDR3 protein: CASGLRGLEEKLFF
CDR3 DNA: TGTGCCAGTGGACTCAGGGGGCTTGAGGAAAAACTGTTTTTT
D gene: TRBD1
J gene: TRBJ1-4
V gene: TRBV19
CDR3 length: 14
clone size: few

CDR3 protein: CASNEGSLRETQYF
CDR3 DNA: TGTGCCAGCAATGAGGGATCCCTCCGAGAGACCCAGTACTTC
D gene: -
J gene: TRBJ2-5
V gene: TRBV28
CDR3 length: 14
clone size: -

CDR3 protein: CASSQSGSYGYTF
CDR3 DNA: TGTGCCAGCAGCCAATCGGGGAGCTATGGCTACACCTTC
D gene: -
J gene: TRBJ1-2
V gene: TRBV9
CDR3 length: 13
clone size: -

CDR3 protein: CASSQDGGQGDEKLFF
CDR3 DNA: TGCGCCAGCAGCCAAGATGGGGGGCAGGGGGATGAAAAACTGTTTTTT
D gene: TRBD1
J gene: TRBJ1-4
V gene: TRBV4-1
CDR3 length: 16
clone size: few

CDR3 protein: CASSFAAQYQETQYF
CDR3 DNA: TGTGCCAGCAGCTTTGCGGCGCAGTACCAAGAGACCCAGTACTTC
D gene: -
J gene: TRBJ2-5
V gene: TRBV7-8
CDR3 length: 15
clone size: many

CDR3 protein: CASSPRGGYRNTGELFF
CDR3 DNA: TGTGCCAGCAGCCCCCGGGGGGGCTACCGTAACACCGGGGAGCTGTTTTTT
D gene: TRBD2
J gene: TRBJ2-2
V gene: TRBV6-5
CDR3 length: 17
clone size: -

CDR3 protein: CASSFRQGSSYEQYF
CDR3 DNA: TGTGCCAGCAGCTTCAGACAGGGTAGCTCCTACGAGCAGTACTTC
D gene: TRBD1
J gene: TRBJ2-7
V gene: TRBV7-2
CDR3 length: 15
clone size: many

CDR3 protein: CASSFTLWTGGSTDTQYF
CDR3 DNA: TGTGCCAGCAGCTTTACACTATGGACAGGGGGCTCCACAGATACGCAGTATTTT
D gene: TRBD1
J gene: TRBJ2-3
V gene: TRBV11-1
CDR3 length: 18
clone size: -

CDR3 protein: CSAGRGAAGVNTEAFF
CDR3 DNA: TGCAGTGCTGGAAGAGGGGCGGCAGGGGTGAACACTGAAGCTTTCTTT
D gene: -
J gene: TRBJ1-1
V gene: TRBV20-1
CDR3 length: 16
clone size: -